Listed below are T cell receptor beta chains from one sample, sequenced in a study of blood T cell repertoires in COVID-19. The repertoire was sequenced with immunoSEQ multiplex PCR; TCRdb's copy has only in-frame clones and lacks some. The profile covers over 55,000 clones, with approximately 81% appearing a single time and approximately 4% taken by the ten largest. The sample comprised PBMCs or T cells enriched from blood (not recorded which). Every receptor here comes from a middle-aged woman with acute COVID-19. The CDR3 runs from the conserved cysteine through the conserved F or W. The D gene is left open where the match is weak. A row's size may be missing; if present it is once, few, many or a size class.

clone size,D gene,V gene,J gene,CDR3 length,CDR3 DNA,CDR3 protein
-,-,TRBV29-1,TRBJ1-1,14,TGCAGCGTGAAAAGGGACGTGGGGGGGACTGAAGCTTTCTTT,CSVKRDVGGTEAFF
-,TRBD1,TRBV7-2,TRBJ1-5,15,TGTGCCAGCAGCGCCGACAGGGTTAGCAATCAGCCCCAGCATTTT,CASSADRVSNQPQHF
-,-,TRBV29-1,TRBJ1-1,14,TGCAGCGTTGGGGTGCGCGGGAGAAACACTGAAGCTTTCTTT,CSVGVRGRNTEAFF
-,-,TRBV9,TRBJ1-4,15,TGTGCCAGCAGCGTAGCTGGGGGCACGGGTGAAAAACTGTTTTTT,CASSVAGGTGEKLFF
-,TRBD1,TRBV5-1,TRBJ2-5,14,TGCGCCAGCAAAATGACAGGGGGCGAAGAGACCCAGTACTTC,CASKMTGGEETQYF
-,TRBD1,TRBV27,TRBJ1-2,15,TGTGCCAGCAGTTCCTCGGGACAGGGCATCTATGGCTACACCTTC,CASSSSGQGIYGYTF
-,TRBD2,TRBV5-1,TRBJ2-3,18,TGCGCCAGCAGCTTGGCCAGGACTAGCGAGAGGTGGGCAGATACGCAGTATTTT,CASSLARTSERWADTQYF
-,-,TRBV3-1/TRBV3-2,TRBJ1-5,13,TGTGCCAGCAGCCAAGATAGGAGTCAGCCCCAGCATTTT,CASSQDRSQPQHF
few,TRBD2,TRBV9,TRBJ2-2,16,TGTGCCAGCAGCCCGGGACTAGCGAAGGGGCCCGGGGAGCTGTTTTTT,CASSPGLAKGPGELFF
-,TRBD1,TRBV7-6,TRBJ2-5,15,TGTGCCAGCAGCCAGGACAGGGCGAGTGGGGAGACCCAGTACTTC,CASSQDRASGETQYF
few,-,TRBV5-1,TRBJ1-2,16,TGCGCCAGCAGCTTGCTACAGGGTTCCCATAACTATGGCTACACCTTC,CASSLLQGSHNYGYTF
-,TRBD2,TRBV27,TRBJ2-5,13,TGTGCCAGCAGTTTACCGGGGGGTGAGACCCAGTACTTC,CASSLPGGETQYF
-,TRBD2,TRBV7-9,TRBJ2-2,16,TGTGCCAGCAGCTTAGCGCTAGCGGTGAACACCGGGGAGCTGTTTTTT,CASSLALAVNTGELFF
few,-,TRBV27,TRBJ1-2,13,TGTGCCAGCAGTTTAACGGGGAACTATGGCTACACCTTC,CASSLTGNYGYTF
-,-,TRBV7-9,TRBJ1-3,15,TGTGCCAGCAGCACTACCCTGGGGCATGGAAACACCATATATTTT,CASSTTLGHGNTIYF
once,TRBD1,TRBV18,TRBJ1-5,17,TGTGCCAGCTCACCACGAGGACAGGGGTCCGTCAATCAGCCCCAGCATTTT,CASSPRGQGSVNQPQHF
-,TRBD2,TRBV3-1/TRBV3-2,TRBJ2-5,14,TGTGCCAGCAACGCGGGGGGGCGTCAAGAGACCCAGTACTTC,CASNAGGRQETQYF
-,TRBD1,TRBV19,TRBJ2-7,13,TGTGCCAGTAGTGGGACAGGGGGATACGAGCAGTACTTC,CASSGTGGYEQYF
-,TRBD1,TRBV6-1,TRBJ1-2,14,TGTGCCAGCAGTGAACGCCGGGACAGCTATGGCTACACCTTC,CASSERRDSYGYTF
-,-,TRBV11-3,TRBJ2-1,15,TGTGCCAGCAGCTTGGACACCGGGCACCACAATGAGCAGTTCTTC,CASSLDTGHHNEQFF
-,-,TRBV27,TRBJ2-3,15,TGTGCCAGCAGTTACCGTACTTCTAGCACAGATACGCAGTATTTT,CASSYRTSSTDTQYF
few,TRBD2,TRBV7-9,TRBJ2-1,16,TGTGCCAGCAGCCCTCGGGGCGGGAGTGCCTACAATGAGCAGTTCTTC,CASSPRGGSAYNEQFF
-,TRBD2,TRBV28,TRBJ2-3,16,TGTGCCAGCAGAGCTATTAGCGGGAGTGGTGGAGATACGCAGTATTTT,CASRAISGSGGDTQYF
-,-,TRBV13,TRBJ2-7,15,TGTGCCAGCAGCTTAGAGGGAGTTACTCCTTACGAGCAGTACTTC,CASSLEGVTPYEQYF
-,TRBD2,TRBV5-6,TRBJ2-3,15,TGTGCCAGCAGCGTTATAGCGGGGGGGCCAGATACGCAGTATTTT,CASSVIAGGPDTQYF
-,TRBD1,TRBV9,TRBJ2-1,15,TGTGCCAGCAGCGACCAGGGACAGAGGTATCCTGAGCAGTTCTTC,CASSDQGQRYPEQFF
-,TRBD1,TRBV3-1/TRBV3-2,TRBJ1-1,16,TGTGCCAGCAGCCCAAGGGACAGGGGGCTCCCCACTGAAGCTTTCTTT,CASSPRDRGLPTEAFF
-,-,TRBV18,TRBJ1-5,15,TGTGCCAGCTCACCGACAGGTAATAGCAATCAGCCCCAGCATTTT,CASSPTGNSNQPQHF
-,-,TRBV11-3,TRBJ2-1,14,TGTGCCAGCAGCTTAGGCGGGACTGACAATGAGCAGTTCTTC,CASSLGGTDNEQFF
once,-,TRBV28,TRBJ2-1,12,TGTGCCAGCGCATGGAGGGCCGATGAGCAGTTCTTC,CASAWRADEQFF
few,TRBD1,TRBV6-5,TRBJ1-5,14,TGTGCCAGCAGACCGACAGGGGGCAATCAGCCCCAGCATTTT,CASRPTGGNQPQHF
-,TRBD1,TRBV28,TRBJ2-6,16,TGTGCCAGCAGTGGTACAGGGGTCGCTGGGGCCAACGTCCTGACTTTC,CASSGTGVAGANVLTF
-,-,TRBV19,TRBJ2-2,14,TGTGCCAGTAGTACTTATAGGAACACCGGGGAGCTGTTTTTT,CASSTYRNTGELFF
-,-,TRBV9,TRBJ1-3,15,TGTGCCAGCAGCGTCGGTACAGGGTCCGGAAACACCATATATTTT,CASSVGTGSGNTIYF
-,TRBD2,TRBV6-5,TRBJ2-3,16,TGTGCCAGCAGTTCCATTAGCGGGGGGATAACAGATACGCAGTATTTT,CASSSISGGITDTQYF
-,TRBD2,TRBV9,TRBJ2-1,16,TGTGCCAGCAGCGCCCTGTCCGGGGGGGCTTTCAATGAGCAGTTCTTC,CASSALSGGAFNEQFF
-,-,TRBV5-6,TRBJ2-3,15,TGTGCCAGCAGCTTACCAGGGGCTAGCACAGATACGCAGTATTTT,CASSLPGASTDTQYF
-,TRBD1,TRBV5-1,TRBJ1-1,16,TGCGCCAGCAGCTTCGGGGACAGGGGGGTGAACACTGAAGCTTTCTTT,CASSFGDRGVNTEAFF
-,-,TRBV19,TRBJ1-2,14,TGTGCCAGTAGTATAGAGAGGGTGCAGAGCGGCTACACCTTC,CASSIERVQSGYTF
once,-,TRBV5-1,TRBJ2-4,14,TGCGCCAGCAGCGGAGACTGGGTGGGTAACATTCAGTACTTC,CASSGDWVGNIQYF
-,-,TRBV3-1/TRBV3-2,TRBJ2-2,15,TGTGCCAGCAGCCTAGCGGCACCGAACACCGGGGAGCTGTTTTTT,CASSLAAPNTGELFF
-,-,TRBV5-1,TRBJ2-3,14,TGCGCCAGCAGCTTGGGCGGGCCCCGGGATACGCAGTATTTT,CASSLGGPRDTQYF
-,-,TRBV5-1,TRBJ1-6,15,TGCGCCAGCAGCAACGTGGACCCGACGGGGTCACCCCTCCACTTT,CASSNVDPTGSPLHF
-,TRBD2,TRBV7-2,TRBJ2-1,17,TGTGCCAGCAGCCAGAGCGGAGGCGGGGGGGCATACAATGAGCAGTTCTTC,CASSQSGGGGAYNEQFF
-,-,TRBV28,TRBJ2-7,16,TGTGCCAGCAGTTTACAAAGCTGGGGAGGAGCCTACGAGCAGTACTTC,CASSLQSWGGAYEQYF
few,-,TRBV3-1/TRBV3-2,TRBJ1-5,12,TGTGCCAGCAGCCAAGGAGAACAGCCCCAGCATTTT,CASSQGEQPQHF
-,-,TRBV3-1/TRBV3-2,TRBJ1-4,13,TGTGCCAGCAGCCTCAGGAAGAAAGAAAAACTGTTTTTT,CASSLRKKEKLFF
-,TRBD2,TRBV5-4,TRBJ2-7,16,TGTGCCAGCAGCCCCGGGGGGCTAGCGGGCAGTGGGAAGCAGTACTTC,CASSPGGLAGSGKQYF
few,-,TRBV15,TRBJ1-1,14,TGTGCCACTAGAAGGCAGGGTATGAACACTGAAGCTTTCTTT,CATRRQGMNTEAFF
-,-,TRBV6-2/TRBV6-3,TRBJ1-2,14,TGTGCCAGCAGTTATGGCCGAACTAACTATGGCTACACCTTC,CASSYGRTNYGYTF
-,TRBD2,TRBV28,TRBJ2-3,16,TGTGCCAGCAGGGGTCTAGCGGGAGCGGGCACAGATACGCAGTATTTT,CASRGLAGAGTDTQYF
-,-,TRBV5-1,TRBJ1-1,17,TGCGCCAGCAGCAAGGAATTTCTAGGGGTGATGAACACTGAAGCTTTCTTT,CASSKEFLGVMNTEAFF
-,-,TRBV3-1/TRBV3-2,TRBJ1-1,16,TGTGCCAGCAGCCAAGATAGGGGGTTCATGAACACTGAAGCTTTCTTT,CASSQDRGFMNTEAFF
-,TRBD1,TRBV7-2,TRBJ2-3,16,TGTGCCAGCAGCTTTTCCGGGACAGGGGGTAGGGATACGCAGTATTTT,CASSFSGTGGRDTQYF
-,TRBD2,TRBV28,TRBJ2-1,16,TGTGCCAGCAGTTTAGGGAAAAGCGGGGGAAGCAATGAGCAGTTCTTC,CASSLGKSGGSNEQFF
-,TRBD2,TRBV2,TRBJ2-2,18,TGTGCCAGCAGTGTTCGAGGGAGGGCCGGCCTAACCACCGGGGAGCTGTTTTTT,CASSVRGRAGLTTGELFF
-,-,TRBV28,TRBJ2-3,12,TGTGCCAGCAGTTCAGCGTCCTATCTTCGGGATTTT,CASSSASYLRDF
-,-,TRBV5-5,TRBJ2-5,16,TGTGCCAGCAGCTTACCGGGGAAACCGAGAGAAGAGACCCAGTACTTC,CASSLPGKPREETQYF
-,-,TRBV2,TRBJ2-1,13,TGTGCCAGCAGGTCGGGACTTACAAATGAGCAGTTCTTC,CASRSGLTNEQFF
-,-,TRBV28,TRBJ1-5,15,TGTGCCAGCAGTTTTTTAACAGAGCGCAATCAGCCCCAGCATTTT,CASSFLTERNQPQHF